Following are 25 T cell receptor beta chains from one sample sequenced in a study of T cells in Graves' hyperthyroidism and ophthalmopathy. TCR beta CDR3 region amplification was performed from RNA transcripts. During a first-round RT-PCR of the TCR CDR3, the HTBI primer set was used. TCRdb redid the calling of the multiplex PCR reads with MiXCR, one entry per CDR3 protein. The data hold some 530,000 distinct CDR3 sequences, with under 25% observed a single time. Sequencing was done on a sample of blood. All receptors come from a woman in her 70s with Graves' ophthalmopathy.

This clonotype showed up just once. This sequence joins TRBV20-1 and TRBJ1-5, with D perhaps matching TRBD1 (6 bases). This CDR3 contains 13 residues. Trimming stripped 6 bases from V and 3 bases from J, with 12 bases between. Germline V gives CDR1 DFQATT, CDR2 SNEGSKA (reference sequence). The CDR3, as DNA: TGCAGTGCCCCCCGGGGGGCCAATCAGCCCCAGCATTTT. Translated, it gives CSAPRGANQPQHF.

In its sample, this clonotype was seen many times. The chain is built from TRBV28 and TRBJ1-1; no definite D call. The CDR3 covers 14 residues. Trimming cost V 6 bases and J 0 bases, with 11 bases left between them. Looked up from germline, CDR1 is MDHEN and CDR2 is SYDVKM. In DNA, the CDR3 is TGTGCCAGCAGAATGCAGTGGTTGAACACTGAAGCTTTCTTT. This codes for CASRMQWLNTEAFF. Combining the CDR3 with reference TRBV28 and TRBJ1-1 gives the whole variable domain DVKVTQSSRYLVKRTGEKVFLECVQDMDHENMFWYRQDPGLGLRLIYFSYDVKMKEKGDIPEGYSVSREKKERFSLILESASTNQTSMYLCASRMQWLNTEAFFGQGTRLTVV.

This clonotype was seen a handful of times. This chain links TRBV9 with TRBJ2-5; no clear D gene. The CDR3 contains 14 residues. Per the germline V gene, CDR1 is SGDLS and CDR2 is YYNGEE. With 0 bases removed from V and 7 bases from J, the gap between germline ends came to 13 bases. The CDR3 DNA is TGTGCCAGCAGCGTAGATTTGGGGTCGGTGACCCAGTACTTC. Protein sequence: CASSVDLGSVTQYF.

This clonotype turned up a few times. The J gene is TRBJ2-1, the V gene TRBV11-3, with no clear D. CDR3 length: 12 amino acids. Trimming left V 5 bases short and J 6 bases short, with 8 bases between. Per germline, CDR1 SGHNT and CDR2 YENEEA. CDR3 loop: CASSTSSNEQFF. The CDR3 DNA sequence: TGTGCCAGCAGCACGAGCAGCAATGAGCAGTTCTTC.

The chain couples TRBV9 to TRBJ2-3; no reliable D call. Germline CDR1 SGDLS, CDR2 YYNGEE. The V gene lost 0 bases and the J gene lost 2 bases, with 7 bases spanning the gap. This CDR3 has 14 amino acids. The CDR3 is CASSVVGFTDTQYF. The CDR3, as DNA: TGTGCCAGCAGCGTAGTCGGATTCACAGATACGCAGTATTTT. Drawing the rest from reference TRBV9 and TRBJ2-3, the complete variable domain is DSGVTQTPKHLITATGQRVTLRCSPRSGDLSVYWYQQSLDQGLQFLIQYYNGEERAKGNILERFSAQQFPDLHSELNLSSLELGDSALYFCASSVVGFTDTQYFGPGTRLTVL.

This clonotype was recorded at least ten times. V gene TRBV6-1 combines with J gene TRBJ2-3; D is unresolved. The V gene's germline CDR1 is MNHNS and CDR2 SASEGT. The CDR3 is made up of 15 amino acids. Between the trimmed V and J ends, which lost 5 bases and 6 bases, there was a span of 18 bases. This CDR3 reads CASSFHPTSRDTQYF. The CDR3, as DNA: TGTGCCAGCAGTTTCCACCCAACCTCTCGGGATACGCAGTATTTT.

This clonotype appeared many times. The chain has TRBV28 and TRBJ2-5, with D tentatively TRBD2 (6 bases). In germline, CDR1 is MDHEN, CDR2 SYDVKM. This CDR3 is built from 14 residues. The V gene lost 3 bases and the J gene lost 1 base, with 9 bases spanning the gap. CDR3 region: CASSLLGGQETQYF. As DNA, the CDR3 is TGTGCCAGCAGTTTGTTGGGAGGCCAAGAGACCCAGTACTTC.

This clonotype has ten or more counts. The chain recombines TRBV2 with TRBJ1-1; D might be TRBD1 (5 bases). The CDR3 is 15 residues long. The germline CDR1 and CDR2 sequences are SNHLY and FYNNEI. Between the trimmed V and J ends, which lost 6 bases and 3 bases, there was a span of 17 bases. DNA for the CDR3: TGTGCCAGCAGGGTCGGGGCAGGACTTCACACTGAAGCTTTCTTT. It translates to CASRVGAGLHTEAFF.

This clonotype was detected ten times or more. J is TRBJ2-7 and V is TRBV12-3 or TRBV12-4, with 8 bases fitting TRBD1. V lost 4 bases, J lost 1 base, and 3 bases stayed unmatched. CDR3 length: 14 amino acids. The CDR3 DNA sequence: TGTGCCAGCAGTTCGGACAGGGTTTCCTACGAGCAGTACTTC. Encoded protein: CASSSDRVSYEQYF.

In the case of this clonotype: The germline gene is not matched at one end of the junction; a read error may be the cause. The chain is built from TRBV7-2 and TRBJ1-2; no definite D call. CDR1 SGHTA and CDR2 FQGNSA come from the germline V gene. The CDR3 consists of 14 residues. The CDR3 coding sequence is TGTGCCAGCACCTTATACAACGGTGCCTATGGCTACACCTTC. Protein sequence: CASTLYNGAYGYTF.

This clonotype was found many times. The chain couples TRBV7-2 to TRBJ2-5; 8 positions match TRBD2. Losses at the gene ends were 5 bases for V and 1 base for J; bases not matched to a gene: 6. The CDR3 is 15 residues long. CDR1 is SGHTA, CDR2 FQGNSA, per germline. As DNA, the CDR3 is TGTGCCAGCAGCCGACTAGCGAATCTCCAAGAGACCCAGTACTTC. It is translated as CASSRLANLQETQYF.

This clonotype was detected only a few times. The J gene is TRBJ1-1, the V gene TRBV7-2; D is undetermined. The CDR3 extends over 15 amino acids. Germline V CDR1 and CDR2: SGHTA, FQGNSA. V was clipped by 2 bases and J by 3 bases, with 13 bases between them. The CDR3 coding sequence is TGTGCCAGCAGCTTATTGACAAGGGTCCACACTGAAGCTTTCTTT. Translated: CASSLLTRVHTEAFF.

A few counts support this clonotype. V usage is TRBV7-3 and J usage is TRBJ2-3, with TRBD1 identical over 10 bases. The CDR3 extends over 15 amino acids. Germline loops: CDR1 SGHTA, CDR2 FQGTGA. V gave up 5 bases and J gave up 5 bases; unmatched junction bases: 7. CDR3 protein: CASSIPGQGRDTQYF. The CDR3 DNA sequence: TGTGCCAGCAGCATCCCGGGACAGGGGAGAGATACGCAGTATTTT.

This chain joins TRBV19 and TRBJ1-1, with TRBD1 matching over 9 bases. This CDR3 spans 17 amino acids. Germline values: CDR1 LNHDA, CDR2 SQIVND (reference sequence). Losses at the gene ends were 2 bases for V and 2 bases for J; bases not matched to a gene: 9. CDR3 coding DNA: TGTGCCAGTAGTATAAAGGGACAGGGACTCAGAAACACTGAAGCTTTCTTT. Residues: CASSIKGQGLRNTEAFF. Based on the CDR3 plus reference TRBV19 and TRBJ1-1, the full variable domain is DGGITQSPKYLFRKEGQNVTLSCEQNLNHDAMYWYRQDPGQGLRLIYYSQIVNDFQKGDIAEGYSVSREKKESFPLTVTSAQKNPTAFYLCASSIKGQGLRNTEAFFGQGTRLTVV.

This clonotype was observed at least ten times. The rearrangement uses TRBV29-1 and TRBJ2-1; D might be TRBD1 (7 bases). The CDR3 totals 13 residues. Germline CDR1 is SQVTM and CDR2 is ANQGSEA. Trimming shortened V by 4 bases and J by 3 bases, and 10 bases separated the two germline ends. The CDR3, as DNA: TGCAGCGTTGGCCAGGGGGGCTACAATGAGCAGTTCTTC. This gives the protein CSVGQGGYNEQFF.

This clonotype was observed many times. J is TRBJ2-1 and V is TRBV2; D is uncertain. The germline V gene encodes CDR1 SNHLY and CDR2 FYNNEI. The CDR3 contains 13 residues. V was pared by 5 bases and J by 5 bases, with 10 bases between. The CDR3 nucleotides are TGTGCCAGCAGTTGGAACGCGGACAATGAGCAGTTCTTC. Its protein product is CASSWNADNEQFF.

This chain joins TRBV29-1 and TRBJ2-5, with D maybe TRBD2 (6 bases). The CDR3 covers 14 residues. Trimming left V 0 bases short and J 9 bases short, with 17 bases between. Germline V lookup: CDR1 SQVTM, CDR2 ANQGSEA. The CDR3 region is CSVEDLRGGEAQYF. The CDR3 DNA is TGCAGCGTTGAAGATTTAAGGGGCGGGGAGGCCCAGTACTTC.

This sequence joins TRBV9 and TRBJ1-1; D unresolved. The CDR3 is 15 residues long. The V end lost 3 bases, the J end lost 0 bases, and 12 bases lay between the germline ends. CDR1 and CDR2 (germline): SGDLS, YYNGEE. CDR3 region: CASSAGGAVNTEAFF. DNA for the CDR3: TGTGCCAGCAGCGCCGGCGGAGCAGTGAACACTGAAGCTTTCTTT.

This clonotype was counted between two and nine times. V gene TRBV6-4 combines with J gene TRBJ1-1; a weak D match, TRBD1 (5 bases). Germline CDR1 is MRHNA and CDR2 is SNTAGT. V was clipped by 5 bases and J by 3 bases, with 13 bases between them. The length of the CDR3 is 14 residues. DNA of the CDR3: TGTGCCAGCAGTTTAGAGGTGGGGGACACTGAAGCTTTCTTT. Translated: CASSLEVGDTEAFF.

J is TRBJ1-2 and V is TRBV7-2; maybe TRBD1 (5 bases). The CDR3 runs 14 residues. V shed 0 bases and J shed 7 bases, with 12 bases lying between them. CDR1 is SGHTA, CDR2 FQGNSA, per germline. As DNA, the CDR3 is TGTGCCAGCAGCTTAGCAGGGGTGGGGAGTGGCTACACCTTC. It translates to CASSLAGVGSGYTF.

This clonotype occurred many times. This chain joins TRBV7-2 and TRBJ2-5; D is perhaps TRBD1 (6 bases). Trimming removed 8 bases at V and 2 bases at J, with 6 bases between. The CDR3 extends over 11 amino acids. Germline assignment: CDR1 SGHTA and CDR2 FQGNSA. The CDR3 loop reads CASGQQETQYF. CDR3 coding DNA: TGTGCCAGCGGACAGCAAGAGACCCAGTACTTC. The whole variable domain, filled in from reference TRBV7-2 and TRBJ2-5, reads GAGVSQSPSNKVTEKGKDVELRCDPISGHTALYWYRQSLGQGLEFLIYFQGNSAPDKSGLPSDRFSAERTGGSVSTLTIQRTQQEDSAVYLCASGQQETQYFGPGTRLLVL.

This clonotype has at least ten counts. The gene calls are TRBV7-8 and TRBJ2-5, with D unclear. The CDR3 consists of 13 residues. The V end lost 2 bases, the J end lost 3 bases, and 7 bases lay between the germline ends. Germline assignment: CDR1 SGHVS and CDR2 FQNEAQ. Here the CDR3 DNA reads TGTGCCAGCAGCTTAAGTACGAAAGAGACCCAGTACTTC. Residues: CASSLSTKETQYF.

This sequence joins TRBV28 and TRBJ2-7; possibly TRBD1 or TRBD2 for D (5 bases each). Germline V gene lookup returns CDR1 MDHEN and CDR2 SYDVKM. Trimming shortened V by 10 bases and J by 3 bases, and 13 bases separated the two germline ends. The CDR3 is 12 residues long. The CDR3 sequence: CATWGCHYEQYF. Here the CDR3 DNA reads TGTGCCACCTGGGGGTGCCACTACGAGCAGTACTTC.

The chain joins TRBV18 to TRBJ2-5; tentatively, D is TRBD1 (6 bases). CDR3 length equals 14 residues. V was shortened by 3 bases and J by 1 base, with 9 bases between the two germline ends. Per germline, CDR1 KGHSH and CDR2 LQKENI. Written as DNA, the CDR3 is TGTGCCAGCTCACCGGACAGACTCCAAGAGACCCAGTACTTC. Its translation is CASSPDRLQETQYF.

With regard to this clonotype: Its ends do not fully match the called genes, so a read error is possible. The chain carries TRBV12-3 or TRBV12-4 and TRBJ1-1; 8 bases match TRBD1. This CDR3 is built from 14 residues. The CDR3 DNA reads as TGCGCCAGCAGTGCACTCAGGGGGCCCACTGAAGCTTTCTTT. Encoded protein: CASSALRGPTEAFF.